A single sample gave rise to the 5 T cell receptor beta chains below, sequenced in a study of blood T cell repertoires in COVID-19. Profiled with immunoSEQ multiplex PCR; TCRdb holds only in-frame clones, not every one. The sample comprises some 150,000 clones, about 91% of which are singletons, and less than 2% rests with the top ten. The specimen sequenced was peripheral blood. These receptors were taken from a woman in her sixties with acute or convalescent COVID-19.

The chain joins TRBV28 to TRBJ2-4; 9 bases map to TRBD1. After removal of 6 bases from V and 3 bases from J, the junction contained 6 bases not matched to a gene. The V gene's germline CDR1 is MDHEN and CDR2 SYDVKM. The length of the CDR3 is 15 residues. Written as DNA, the CDR3 is TGTGCCAGCAGAAAGCAGGGACAGGGCAAAAACATTCAGTACTTC. It translates to CASRKQGQGKNIQYF.

This clone occurred once. The V call is TRBV25-1, the J call TRBJ1-1, with D unresolved. Trimming stripped 4 bases from V and 3 bases from J, with 9 bases between. CDR3 length: 13 amino acids. CDR1 and CDR2 from the germline V gene are MGHDK and SYGVNS. CDR3 coding DNA: TGTGCCAGCAGTGTCGGGGTCTACACTGAAGCTTTCTTT. As protein: CASSVGVYTEAFF.

The chain uses TRBV6-5 and TRBJ2-3, with 8 bases fitting TRBD2. The ends lost 7 bases at V and 0 bases at J; junction bases unmatched: 6. Germline assignment: CDR1 MNHEY and CDR2 SVGAGI. CDR3 length equals 15 residues. CDR3: CASNRGGPSTDTQYF. The CDR3 DNA reads TGTGCCAGCAACCGGGGGGGACCTAGCACAGATACGCAGTATTTT.

This chain uses TRBV15 with TRBJ2-4; D not resolved. This CDR3 has 11 amino acids. Germline assignment: CDR1 LNHNV and CDR2 YYDKDF (reference sequence). The V and J ends lost 3 bases and 7 bases respectively, with 4 bases between them. CDR3 nucleotide sequence: TGTGCCACCAGCAGTACTAACATTCAGTACTTC. Protein product: CATSSTNIQYF.

Only a few counts were recorded for this clone. The chain carries TRBV5-1 and TRBJ2-5; TRBD2 matches 9 bases. Trimming at V came to 4 bases and at J to 5 bases, leaving 12 bases not matched to a gene. The CDR3 sequence is 16 residues long. CDR1 and CDR2 from the germline V gene are SGHRS and YFSETQ. Here the CDR3 reads CASSPTGGSGGETQYF. In nucleotides, the CDR3 is TGCGCCAGCAGCCCGACGGGGGGTAGCGGGGGTGAGACCCAGTACTTC. The complete variable domain, with remaining parts taken from reference TRBV5-1 and TRBJ2-5, reads KAGVTQTPRYLIKTRGQQVTLSCSPISGHRSVSWYQQTPGQGLQFLFEYFSETQRNKGNFPGRFSGRQFSNSRSEMNVSTLELGDSALYLCASSPTGGSGGETQYFGPGTRLLVL.